This T cell receptor (beta chain) was identified during a study of T cells after yellow fever vaccination. This CDR3 spans 17 amino acids. J was trimmed by 2 bases and V by 5 bases; bases with no gene match: 7. The germline gives CDR1 ENHRY, CDR2 SYGVKD. TCRdb reprocessed the 5' RACE reads with MiXCR, giving one entry per CDR3 protein. Among about 220,000 distinct CDR3 sequences, approximately 3.3% were seen once, and the ten largest hold 3.2%. This clonotype was observed a handful of times. Its antigen is unidentified. Study-wide results and caveats: A weaker but faster secondary response was observed, peaking on day 5 versus 15. Primary-vaccination clones mostly resurfaced post-booster (96% CD4, just under 90% CD8). FACS-sorted repertoires could harbor abundant contaminating bulk-population clonotypes.

The input for sequencing was CD4+ T cells sorted from PBMCs, taken 10 days after the yellow fever booster vaccination. This receptor was taken from a man aged 18 to 35 who received the YFV17D yellow fever vaccine. J is TRBJ2-3 and V is TRBV10-3; 13 bases are shared with TRBD2. CDR3 sequence reads: CAISFGTSGVFTDTQYF. CDR3 DNA: TGTGCCATCAGTTTCGGGACTAGCGGGGTCTTCACAGATACGCAGTATTTT.